The present T cell receptor beta chain was sequenced within a study of identical twins. Study-wide points: Weaker excess sharing between twins was seen in beta out-of-frame sequences.

This CDR3 comprises 13 residues. V was clipped by 5 bases and J by 4 bases; unmatched bases: 2. This clonotype was observed at least ten times. Its antigen is not known. In TCRdb, the 5' RACE reads were re-called with MiXCR into one record per CDR3 protein. The data show just under 650,000 distinct CDR3 sequences, about 7.1% seen once. The same sample was also used in a study of yellow fever vaccine responses in identical twins.

The chain employs TRBV12-3 or TRBV12-4 and TRBJ2-1; 7 bases are a match to TRBD1. This clonotype was sampled from a young woman in good health. Sequencing was carried out using PBMCs. The CDR3 sequence is CASSGGQYNEQFF. CDR3 bases: TGTGCCAGCAGTGGGGGACAGTACAATGAGCAGTTCTTC.